These 30 T cell receptor beta chains share one sample of origin, sequenced in a study of T cell changes during pregnancy in multiple sclerosis. Some clones are missing from TCRdb's copy, which holds only in-frame ones; the method was immunoSEQ multiplex PCR. Of tens of thousands of clones listed, about 93% were seen once; the top ten hold roughly 3.9%. The material was CD8+ T cells from peripheral blood mononuclear cells, obtained after pregnancy. The receptors originated from a female donor with multiple sclerosis, enrolled in a pregnancy study.

The J gene is TRBJ1-6, the V gene TRBV7-2; the D is unclear. Germline V gene data show CDR1 as SGHTA and CDR2 as FQGNSA. V was trimmed by 1 base and J by 0 bases, leaving 7 bases between them. The CDR3 sequence is 16 residues long. This chain's CDR3 is CASSLGGSSYNSPLHF. CDR3 coding DNA: TGTGCCAGCAGCTTAGGAGGGAGCTCCTATAATTCACCCCTCCACTTT.

The chain employs TRBV29-1 and TRBJ2-1, with D unresolved. CDR1 is SQVTM, CDR2 ANQGSEA, per germline. This CDR3 is built from 15 residues. Trimming took off 1 base at V and 5 bases at J, with 15 bases between the two ends. CDR3 sequence: CSVEGIDWSNNEQFF. The CDR3 DNA reads TGCAGCGTTGAAGGGATCGACTGGTCTAACAATGAGCAGTTCTTC.

V gene TRBV27 combines with J gene TRBJ1-1; the D gene is possibly TRBD1 (5 bases). With 1 base removed from V and 4 bases from J, the gap between germline ends came to 10 bases. Germline assignment: CDR1 MNHEY and CDR2 SMNVEV (reference sequence). The CDR3 is made up of 14 amino acids. The CDR3 DNA sequence: TGTGCCAGCAGTTTATTGGGGGGGAGCACTGAAGCTTTCTTT. As protein: CASSLLGGSTEAFF.

This clone was found once. This chain links TRBV19 with TRBJ2-7, with 7 nucleotides matching TRBD2. After removal of 3 bases from V and 3 bases from J, the junction contained 5 bases not matched to a gene. Germline V gene sequence: CDR1 LNHDA, CDR2 SQIVND (reference sequence). CDR3 length: 14 residues. CDR3: CASSMGGVVYEQYF. CDR3 nucleotide sequence: TGTGCCAGTAGTATGGGAGGGGTCGTCTACGAGCAGTACTTC.

The chain recombines TRBV18 with TRBJ1-2; 10 positions agree with TRBD1. The J segment lost 7 bases and the V segment lost 1 base, leaving 0 bases of the junction unmatched. Germline V gene lookup returns CDR1 KGHSH and CDR2 LQKENI. The CDR3 spans 13 residues. The chain's CDR3 is CASSPRDRGGYTF. The CDR3, as DNA: TGTGCCAGCTCACCACGGGACAGGGGTGGCTACACCTTC.

The chain is built from TRBV30 and TRBJ1-4; D might be TRBD1 (5 bases). The length of the CDR3 is 16 residues. CDR1 and CDR2 (germline): GTSNPN, SVGIG (reference sequence). V was shortened by 0 bases and J by 0 bases, with 11 bases between the two germline ends. In DNA form, the CDR3 reads TGTGCCTGGAGTGTAACGGGGGTTGCAACTAATGAAAAACTGTTTTTT. It yields the protein CAWSVTGVATNEKLFF.

This clone was recorded once. The chain employs TRBV27 and TRBJ2-1; TRBD2 matches at 10 bases. V shed 1 base, J shed 1 base, and the junction held 7 bases outside the gene matches. Germline loops: CDR1 MNHEY, CDR2 SMNVEV (reference sequence). The CDR3 has 18 residues. The CDR3 reads CASSLFSGRHWSYNEQFF. The CDR3 DNA follows: TGTGCCAGCAGTTTATTTAGCGGGAGGCACTGGTCCTACAATGAGCAGTTCTTC.

V usage is TRBV2 and J usage is TRBJ2-3; a possible D gene is TRBD2 (5 bases). V was shortened by 8 bases and J by 4 bases, with 10 bases between the two germline ends. The CDR3 consists of 12 residues. Germline CDR1 reads SNHLY; CDR2 reads FYNNEI. This CDR3 reads CASGSSADTQYF. In DNA, the CDR3 is TGTGCCAGCGGGAGTTCGGCAGATACGCAGTATTTT.

Note on this clone: The same CDR3 arises from other DNA sequences in this sample as well. The V and J genes are TRBV9 and TRBJ1-1, with D possibly TRBD1 on 6 matching bases. The V gene lost 3 bases and the J gene lost 1 base, with 10 bases spanning the gap. Germline loops: CDR1 SGDLS, CDR2 YYNGEE. The CDR3 has 14 amino acids. CDR3 DNA: TGTGCCAGCAGCGCCCAGACAGGGAACACTGAAGCTTTCTTT. Its translation is CASSAQTGNTEAFF.

For the CDR3, the DNA is TGTGCCAGCAGTTTATCTCCACCCGGCGCTAGCGGGAGTGGGGAGACCCAGTACTTC. As protein: CASSLSPPGASGSGETQYF. V gene TRBV27 combines with J gene TRBJ2-5, with TRBD2 matching 10 bases. The CDR3 totals 19 residues. V dropped 0 bases and J dropped 5; count of bases not matched to a gene: 15. CDR1 and CDR2 from the germline V gene are MNHEY and SMNVEV (reference sequence).

This rearrangement joins TRBV18 to TRBJ2-2; tentative D call: TRBD1 (6 bases). Germline V gene sequence: CDR1 KGHSH, CDR2 LQKENI. The CDR3 has 16 amino acids. The V and J ends lost 1 base and 1 base respectively, with 10 bases between them. The CDR3: CASSPLGHGNTGELFF. CDR3 bases: TGTGCCAGCTCACCACTGGGACACGGGAACACCGGGGAGCTGTTTTTT.

CDR3 protein: CASSLGAVVAFYEQYF. In DNA form, the CDR3 reads TGTGCCAGCAGTTTAGGTGCGGTCGTAGCATTCTACGAGCAGTACTTC. The V and J genes are TRBV27 and TRBJ2-7; D not resolved. V was cut by 2 bases and J by 3 bases, with 17 bases left in between. CDR3 length: 16 amino acids. Germline V gene lookup returns CDR1 MNHEY and CDR2 SMNVEV (reference sequence).

This chain joins TRBV2 and TRBJ2-5; 10 nucleotides align to TRBD2. The ends lost 8 bases at V and 4 bases at J; junction bases unmatched: 7. The CDR3 runs 14 residues. CDR1 is SNHLY and CDR2 is FYNNEI in the germline V gene. CDR3 amino acids: CASGTSASLETQYF. CDR3 nucleotides: TGTGCCAGCGGGACTAGCGCGTCCCTAGAGACCCAGTACTTC. The full variable domain, completed using reference TRBV2 and TRBJ2-5, is EPEVTQTPSHQVTQMGQEVILRCVPISNHLYFYWYRQILGQKVEFLVSFYNNEISEKSEIFDDQFSVERPDGSNFTLKIRSTKLEDSAMYFCASGTSASLETQYFGPGTRLLVL.

CDR3 in DNA: TGTGCCAGCAGCGTAGGGGGGCTACTTTACGATGAGCAGTTCTTC. Protein: CASSVGGLLYDEQFF. The V gene is TRBV9, the J gene TRBJ2-1; D is perhaps TRBD1 (6 bases). This CDR3 region has 15 residues. Germline CDR1 SGDLS, CDR2 YYNGEE. Trimming shortened V by 0 bases and J by 8 bases, and 15 bases separated the two germline ends.

V and J are TRBV27 and TRBJ2-3; possibly TRBD2 for D (6 bases). V was shortened by 10 bases and J by 4 bases, with 21 bases between the two germline ends. The CDR3 extends over 15 amino acids. The germline V gene encodes CDR1 MNHEY and CDR2 SMNVEV (reference sequence). CDR3 residues: CATREETSHADTQYF. The CDR3 DNA reads as TGTGCCACCAGGGAGGAAACTTCACACGCAGATACGCAGTATTTT.

The chain uses TRBV7-9 and TRBJ2-5; 7 bases map to TRBD2. This CDR3 has 12 amino acids. Trimming cost V 5 bases and J 3 bases; bases outside gene matches: 0. CDR1 is SEHNR, CDR2 FQNEAQ, per germline (reference sequence). CDR3 amino acids: CASSRGEETQYF. The CDR3 DNA sequence: TGTGCCAGCAGCCGGGGGGAAGAGACCCAGTACTTC.

The V gene is TRBV27, the J gene TRBJ2-6; TRBD1 aligns across 7 bases. The germline V gene has CDR1 MNHEY and CDR2 SMNVEV (reference sequence). The CDR3 extends over 17 amino acids. Trimming took 5 bases from V and 4 from J; bases not matched to a gene: 11. The DNA for the CDR3 is TGTGCCAGCAGTGCGAACGACAGGGTTTCCGGGGCCAACGTCCTGACTTTC. It encodes CASSANDRVSGANVLTF.

The chain's CDR3 is CASSLEQGAYEQYF. The DNA of the CDR3 is TGCGCCAGCAGCTTGGAACAGGGGGCTTACGAGCAGTACTTC. The chain recombines TRBV5-1 with TRBJ2-7; 9 bases agree with TRBD1. The V gene's germline CDR1 is SGHRS and CDR2 YFSETQ. This CDR3 has 14 residues. With 0 bases clipped from V and 4 bases from J, the junction kept 2 bases outside the gene matches.

This clone occurred once. V usage is TRBV2 and J usage is TRBJ2-2; TRBD2 aligns across 7 bases. CDR1 is SNHLY and CDR2 is FYNNEI in the germline V gene. The junction had 13 bases not matched to a gene; V was cut back by 11 bases and J by 7 bases. The CDR3 spans 14 residues. This CDR3 is CAAGGTSGVGELFF. The CDR3 nucleotides are TGTGCCGCCGGGGGGACCTCTGGGGTCGGGGAGCTGTTTTTT. The whole variable domain, filled in from reference TRBV2 and TRBJ2-2, reads EPEVTQTPSHQVTQMGQEVILRCVPISNHLYFYWYRQILGQKVEFLVSFYNNEISEKSEIFDDQFSVERPDGSNFTLKIRSTKLEDSAMYFCAAGGTSGVGELFFGEGSRLTVL.

This clone appeared once. V is TRBV27 and J is TRBJ2-7, with a weak D call TRBD2 (6 bases). Germline values: CDR1 MNHEY, CDR2 SMNVEV (reference sequence). The CDR3 spans 14 residues. V lost 0 bases to trimming and J lost 3 bases, with 9 bases between them. CDR3 sequence: CASSLSSGYYEQYF. CDR3 sequence (DNA): TGTGCCAGCAGTTTATCTAGCGGATACTACGAGCAGTACTTC.

This clone appeared a single time. The V call is TRBV11-2, the J call TRBJ2-2; D gene uncertain. V dropped 0 bases and J dropped 2 bases, with 7 bases sitting between them. Germline loops: CDR1 SGHAT, CDR2 FQNNGV. This CDR3 has 15 amino acids. The CDR3 sequence is CASSLERPNTGELFF. CDR3 sequence (DNA): TGTGCCAGCAGCTTAGAGAGGCCTAACACCGGGGAGCTGTTTTTT.

J is TRBJ2-5 and V is TRBV19; 7 bases agree with TRBD2. From germline, CDR1 is LNHDA and CDR2 SQIVND (reference sequence). The CDR3 is made up of 16 amino acids. Trimming took 11 bases from V and 4 from J; bases not matched to a gene: 19. In nucleotides, the CDR3 is TGTGCCCCCCCCCTGGCGGGAGACGTTCATTCAGAGACCCAGTACTTC. Its protein is CAPPLAGDVHSETQYF.

The chain has TRBV5-5 and TRBJ2-7; TRBD1 might be the D (5 bases). CDR1 is SGHKS, CDR2 YYEKEE, per germline (reference sequence). CDR3 length: 13 residues. Trimming removed 4 bases from V and 6 bases from J, with 14 bases in between. CDR3 loop: CASSQSRVFEQYF. The CDR3 DNA reads TGTGCCAGCAGCCAGTCCAGGGTATTCGAGCAGTACTTC.

The J gene is TRBJ2-6, the V gene TRBV7-9; D might be TRBD1 (6 bases). V gave up 4 bases and J gave up 4 bases, with 8 bases separating them. The CDR3 is made up of 14 amino acids. Germline loops: CDR1 SEHNR, CDR2 FQNEAQ (reference sequence). In DNA form, the CDR3 reads TGTGCCAGCAGCTCTGGACAGGGGGCCAACGTCCTGACTTTC. It specifies CASSSGQGANVLTF.

The rearrangement links TRBV27 to TRBJ2-5; 7 nucleotides line up with TRBD1. This CDR3 contains 15 residues. Germline V gene data show CDR1 as MNHEY and CDR2 as SMNVEV (reference sequence). V trimming: 5 bases; J trimming: 5 bases; junction bases outside the gene matches: 11. CDR3 protein: CASSPGTAQWETQYF. The CDR3 DNA is TGTGCCAGCAGTCCGGGGACAGCCCAGTGGGAGACCCAGTACTTC.

The chain uses TRBV5-8 and TRBJ2-7, with D maybe TRBD1 (6 bases). From germline, CDR1 is SGHTS and CDR2 YDEGEE. V gave up 2 bases and J gave up 3 bases, with 9 bases separating them. The CDR3 is made up of 13 amino acids. The CDR3 loop reads CASSFGRGYEQYF. The CDR3 bases are TGTGCCAGCAGCTTTGGCAGGGGCTACGAGCAGTACTTC.

This clone has a single count. The V call is TRBV5-1, the J call TRBJ2-3; D is uncertain. This CDR3 spans 14 amino acids. V shed 3 bases and J shed 5 bases, with 13 bases lying between them. The germline V gene has CDR1 SGHRS and CDR2 YFSETQ. CDR3 nucleotide sequence: TGCGCCAGCAGCTCGGTCTTCAACGAAGATACGCAGTATTTT. This sequence encodes CASSSVFNEDTQYF.

The CDR3 reads CASSIDRGVGYEQYF. The CDR3 DNA is TGTGCCAGTAGTATCGACAGGGGGGTTGGCTACGAGCAGTACTTC. J is TRBJ2-7 and V is TRBV19; 9 bases map to TRBD1. Germline CDR1 LNHDA, CDR2 SQIVND (reference sequence). This CDR3 spans 15 amino acids. V dropped 3 bases and J dropped 3; count of bases not matched to a gene: 6.

Comment on this clone: The identical CDR3 is also encoded by other nucleotide sequences in the sample. The genes are TRBV30 and TRBJ2-1; 7 nucleotides align to TRBD2. This CDR3 contains 15 residues. Germline V lookup: CDR1 GTSNPN, CDR2 SVGIG (reference sequence). Unmatched junction bases numbered 5, after V lost 2 bases and J lost 1 base. CDR3 nucleotides: TGTGCCTGGAGTCCCCTAGCGGTGTCCTACAATGAGCAGTTCTTC. Protein sequence: CAWSPLAVSYNEQFF. Full variable domain (rest looked up from reference TRBV30 and TRBJ2-1): SQTIHQWPATLVQPVGSPLSLECTVEGTSNPNLYWYRQAAGRGLQLLFYSVGIGQISSEVPQNLSASRPQDRQFILSSKKLLLSDSGFYLCAWSPLAVSYNEQFFGPGTRLTVL.

The chain is built from TRBV5-8 and TRBJ1-4; D remains ambiguous. The germline CDR1 and CDR2 sequences are SGHTS and YDEGEE. The CDR3 extends over 14 amino acids. The V and J ends lost 3 bases and 4 bases respectively, with 10 bases between them. CDR3 region: CASSSRAFNEKLFF. The CDR3 DNA sequence: TGTGCCAGCAGCTCGCGAGCCTTTAATGAAAAACTGTTTTTT.